A selection of T cell receptor beta chains follows, all from one sample in a study of T-cell reconstitution after alpha-beta-depleted transplantation in children. A single record per CDR3 protein comes from TCRdb applying MiXCR to the PCR reads. The sample yields about 360,000 distinct CDR3 sequences, approximately 12% seen once. Material: PBMCs, obtained from the stem cell graft. The receptor source for this set is a human donor who donated a stem cell graft to a child with Fanconi anemia. Both conserved end residues are part of each CDR3. D genes are given only for firm matches. Expanded clones are given a class, and other clones once, few, many or no size at all.

v_gene,j_gene,abundance,d_gene,CDR3nt,CDR3aa
TRBV6-1,TRBJ2-7,many,TRBD1,TGTGCCAGCAGTGTAACAGGGGCCTACGAGCAGTACTTC,CASSVTGAYEQYF
TRBV7-6,TRBJ2-3,few,-,TGTGCCAGCAGCTTAGCGGGGGCCGGCGATACGCAGTATTTT,CASSLAGAGDTQYF
TRBV7-9,TRBJ2-3,few,-,TGTGCCAGCAGCTTGGACAGTCAAGATACGCAGTATTTT,CASSLDSQDTQYF
TRBV5-5,TRBJ1-3,many,-,TGTGCCAGCAGCTTTTATCCCGGAAACACCATATATTTT,CASSFYPGNTIYF
TRBV6-1,TRBJ1-1,-,-,TGTGCCAGCAGACCCGTGGGCCAGGTTGACGCTTTCTTT,CASRPVGQVDAFF
TRBV12-3/TRBV12-4,TRBJ2-1,many,TRBD1,TGTGCCAGCAGTTCCAGGGGGTACGAGCAGTTCTTC,CASSSRGYEQFF
TRBV15,TRBJ1-3,many,-,TGTGCCACCAGCAGAGATACAGGGACTGGAAACACCATATATTTT,CATSRDTGTGNTIYF
TRBV12-3/TRBV12-4,TRBJ2-7,many,-,TGTGCCAGCAGCCCTCAACTGGGGCACGAGCAGTACTTC,CASSPQLGHEQYF
TRBV5-6,TRBJ1-5,-,-,TGTGCCAGCAGCCCCTGGGGGAGTTACAATCAGCCCCAGCATTTT,CASSPWGSYNQPQHF
TRBV2,TRBJ2-2,many,TRBD1,TGTGCCAGCAAACGGGGACAGGGGAACACCGGGGAGCTGTTTTTT,CASKRGQGNTGELFF
TRBV29-1,TRBJ2-5,many,-,TGCAGCGTTGTACAGGCGCAAGAGACCCAGTACTTC,CSVVQAQETQYF
TRBV12-3/TRBV12-4,TRBJ1-2,many,-,TGTGCCAGCAGTTTCGGACCGACTTATGGCTACACCTTC,CASSFGPTYGYTF
TRBV19,TRBJ1-1,-,-,TGTGCCAGTAGTAGGGCCGAGAACACTGAAGCTTTCTTT,CASSRAENTEAFF
TRBV29-1,TRBJ1-1,few,-,TGCAGCGTTGGCCTAGGATGGGGGATGAACACTGAAGCTTTCTTT,CSVGLGWGMNTEAFF
TRBV5-1,TRBJ1-1,many,TRBD1,TGCGCCAGCGCACCCGGTACAGGGGTTGAAGCTTTCTTT,CASAPGTGVEAFF
TRBV12-3/TRBV12-4,TRBJ2-7,many,-,TGTGCCAGCAGTTTGAGGACAGTGGTGTACTTC,CASSLRTVVYF
TRBV12-3/TRBV12-4,TRBJ1-2,-,-,TGTGCCAGCAGTTTGTTGAAAAACTATGGCTACACCTTC,CASSLLKNYGYTF
TRBV7-8,TRBJ2-1,many,-,TGTGCCAGCACCCTTGACAGCCGGTACAATGAGCAGTTCTTC,CASTLDSRYNEQFF
TRBV12-3/TRBV12-4,TRBJ2-1,-,-,TGTGCCAGCAGTTTCGACAGGACTAGCTCCTACAATGAGCAGTTCTTC,CASSFDRTSSYNEQFF
TRBV18,TRBJ1-5,-,-,TGTGCCAGCTCACCAATACGTACTGAGAATCAGCCCCAGCATTTT,CASSPIRTENQPQHF
TRBV9,TRBJ2-5,-,-,TGTGCCAGCAGCGCAGGCCCTGCCTGGGAGACCCAGTACTTC,CASSAGPAWETQYF
TRBV5-1,TRBJ2-3,many,-,TGCGCCAGCAGCTTCCCCGGGACAACAGATACGCAGTATTTT,CASSFPGTTDTQYF
TRBV5-1,TRBJ2-3,-,TRBD1,TGCGCCAGCAGCGGACAGGGGACGTCAGATACGCAGTATTTT,CASSGQGTSDTQYF
TRBV28,TRBJ1-6,many,TRBD1,TGTGCCAGCCAGGGATCAGGTGACAGGGATAATTCACCCCTCCACTTT,CASQGSGDRDNSPLHF
TRBV5-1,TRBJ1-2,-,-,TGCGCCAGCAGCTTGGGCCAGGGGTCTCCTGGCTACACCTTC,CASSLGQGSPGYTF
TRBV11-1,TRBJ2-3,few,TRBD1,TGTGCCAGCAGCTTGCTACGCGGACAGGCCGGGGATACGCAGTATTTT,CASSLLRGQAGDTQYF
TRBV7-8,TRBJ2-3,few,-,TGTGCCAGCAGCTGGGCGGTGGGCACAGATACGCAGTATTTT,CASSWAVGTDTQYF
TRBV5-1,TRBJ2-7,-,TRBD2,TGCGCCAGCAGCTTGAGCGGGGGGTTCAACGAGCAGTACTTC,CASSLSGGFNEQYF
TRBV9,TRBJ1-1,few,TRBD1,TGTGCCAGCAGCGTGACAGGACAGGTTAGGACTGAAGCTTTCTTT,CASSVTGQVRTEAFF
TRBV9,TRBJ2-1,many,TRBD2,TGTGCCAGCAGCCCTAGCGGGGGAGCTCGCTACAATGAGCAGTTCTTC,CASSPSGGARYNEQFF
TRBV12-3/TRBV12-4,TRBJ1-6,few,-,TGTGCCAGCAGTTTGAGGAAGGGGGTATCACCCCTCCACTTT,CASSLRKGVSPLHF
TRBV5-1,TRBJ1-3,few,-,TGCGCCAGCAGCTTGGTGGGCCCGGGAAACACCATATATTTT,CASSLVGPGNTIYF
TRBV5-6,TRBJ2-7,few,TRBD2,TGTGCCAGCAGCCGGGGGGGGCCTAGGGAGCAGTACTTC,CASSRGGPREQYF
TRBV5-1,TRBJ2-5,few,-,TGCGCCAGCAGCTTGCTCCAGGGGTCCCAAGAGACCCAGTACTTC,CASSLLQGSQETQYF
TRBV20-1,TRBJ2-3,few,TRBD2,TGCAGTGCTTATAGCGGGGGCGGGGATACGCAGTATTTT,CSAYSGGGDTQYF
TRBV20-1,TRBJ1-2,few,TRBD1,TGCAGTGGCCCCTTCGGGACAGGGGGCTATGGCTACACCTTC,CSGPFGTGGYGYTF
TRBV4-2,TRBJ1-5,many,-,TGTGCCAGCAGCTCCGGGACCCTCAATCAGCCCCAGCATTTT,CASSSGTLNQPQHF
TRBV6-5,TRBJ2-6,few,-,TGTGCCAGCAGTTACGGGCAGAATGGGGCCAACGTCCTGACTTTC,CASSYGQNGANVLTF
TRBV20-1,TRBJ2-7,-,TRBD2,TGCAGCGCACCCGGACTAGCGGGGGTTTCCTACGAGCAGTACTTC,CSAPGLAGVSYEQYF
TRBV20-1,TRBJ2-7,-,-,TGCAGTGCTAGTCGGGGGAGGCAGGACGAGCAGTACTTC,CSASRGRQDEQYF
TRBV7-7,TRBJ2-1,few,TRBD2,TGTGCCAGCAGCCGGACTAGCGGGGGGGTCGGCAATGAGCAGTTCTTC,CASSRTSGGVGNEQFF
TRBV20-1,TRBJ2-3,many,-,TGCAGTGTGGCAGACCTCACAGATACGCAGTATTTT,CSVADLTDTQYF
TRBV15,TRBJ2-1,-,-,TGTGCCACCAGCCTAGTTGGGCAGGCGGCCTACAATGAGCAGTTCTTC,CATSLVGQAAYNEQFF
TRBV12-5,TRBJ2-3,few,-,TGTGCTAGTGGTTTGGGCCGGGCCCTAACGGATACGCAGTATTTT,CASGLGRALTDTQYF
TRBV20-1,TRBJ2-3,many,TRBD2,TGCAGTGCTAGACCCAGACTAGCCGGGCTTGGAGATACGCAGTATTTT,CSARPRLAGLGDTQYF
TRBV20-1,TRBJ2-3,-,TRBD2,TGCAGTTTCCATAGCGGGGACACAGATACGCAGTATTTT,CSFHSGDTDTQYF
TRBV11-2,TRBJ1-1,many,-,TGTGCCAGCAGCTTAAACCAGGGGAACACTGAAGCTTTCTTT,CASSLNQGNTEAFF
TRBV7-8,TRBJ1-4,few,-,TGTGCCAGCAGCTTAATTCGTTCTCTAGGGGATGAAAAACTGTTTTTT,CASSLIRSLGDEKLFF
TRBV19,TRBJ2-7,-,TRBD1,TGTGCCAGTAGTATAAGAGGACTCCGGGACAGGGCCTTACCACAGTACTTC,CASSIRGLRDRALPQYF
TRBV10-3,TRBJ1-2,many,TRBD1,TGTGCCATCAGTGACGACAGGGGACAAGACTATGGCTACACCTTC,CAISDDRGQDYGYTF
TRBV2,TRBJ1-5,few,-,TGTGCCAGCAGTGAGAGGCAGTCATCTCAGCCCCAGCATTTT,CASSERQSSQPQHF
TRBV29-1,TRBJ2-3,many,-,TGCAGCGTTGAAGCCCTGCAAGATACGCAGTATTTT,CSVEALQDTQYF
TRBV14,TRBJ1-1,-,-,TGTGCCAGCAGCCAACTTCGGGGGGGAACTGAAGCTTTCTTT,CASSQLRGGTEAFF
TRBV4-3,TRBJ2-5,many,-,TGCGCCAGCAGCCAAGAAAAGTTCTTGGAGACCCAGTACTTC,CASSQEKFLETQYF
TRBV7-9,TRBJ2-1,few,TRBD1,TGTGCCAGCAGTTTACAGGGGGCCCATGAGCAGTTCTTC,CASSLQGAHEQFF
TRBV4-3,TRBJ2-3,-,-,TGCGCCAGCAGCCGAAATGGGGTCACAGATACGCAGTATTTT,CASSRNGVTDTQYF
TRBV28,TRBJ2-3,many,TRBD2,TGTGCCAGCAGTTTTACCGGGGGGAGTAGGGATACGCAGTATTTT,CASSFTGGSRDTQYF
TRBV3-1,TRBJ1-2,few,-,TGTGCCAGCAGCCAAGGGGGAGAACACTATGGCTACACCTTC,CASSQGGEHYGYTF
TRBV6-2/TRBV6-3,TRBJ2-2,many,-,TGTGCCAGCAGTTACGGGAAGGGAAACACCGGGGAGCTGTTTTTT,CASSYGKGNTGELFF